One sample yielded the 17 T cell receptor beta chains listed below, sequenced in a study of blood T cell repertoires in COVID-19. TCRdb's table, derived via immunoSEQ multiplex PCR, lists solely in-frame clones and lacks some. Of 70,000 to 80,000 clones listed, 82% are singletons. The sequenced material came from peripheral blood. These TCRs come from a woman older than 75 with acute or convalescent COVID-19.

The chain recombines TRBV3-1 (or the pseudogene TRBV3-2) with TRBJ2-7; unclear D gene. Germline lookup yields CDR1 LGHDT and CDR2 YNNKEL (reference sequence). Between the trimmed V and J ends, which lost 2 bases and 1 base, there was a span of 9 bases. The CDR3 is 14 residues long. CDR3 in DNA: TGTGCCAGCAGCCAATTTTTGCGGTCCTACGAGCAGTACTTC. This gives the protein CASSQFLRSYEQYF.

The chain uses TRBV7-3 and TRBJ1-1; 7 nucleotides agree with TRBD1. This CDR3 has 15 amino acids. Germline V lookup: CDR1 SGHTA, CDR2 FQGTGA. V lost 5 bases and J lost 1; bases outside the gene matches: 7. CDR3 loop: CASSPQPGGNTEAFF. The CDR3 DNA reads as TGTGCCAGCAGCCCCCAGCCAGGGGGGAACACTGAAGCTTTCTTT.

The chain couples TRBV2 to TRBJ2-3, with 7 bases identical to TRBD2. V lost 11 bases and J lost 6; bases outside the gene matches: 11. Germline V CDR1 and CDR2: SNHLY, FYNNEI. This CDR3 region has 13 residues. DNA of the CDR3: TGTGCCGGCGGGGCGGGAGTAACGGATACGCAGTATTTT. Its protein is CAGGAGVTDTQYF.

This clone was recorded only once. J is TRBJ2-3 and V is TRBV6-5, with TRBD1 identical over 7 bases. V shed 6 bases and J 2 bases; nucleotides not matched to a gene: 5. This CDR3 has 14 residues. Germline CDR1 and CDR2: MNHEY and SVGAGI. CDR3 residues: CASRRDRFTDTQYF. The CDR3 nucleotides are TGTGCCAGCAGGAGGGACAGATTCACAGATACGCAGTATTTT.

The chain links TRBV5-1 to TRBJ2-5; 8 bases are a match to TRBD2. In germline, CDR1 is SGHRS, CDR2 YFSETQ. The CDR3 totals 15 residues. Trimming cost V 3 bases and J 5 bases; bases outside gene matches: 9. CDR3 DNA sequence: TGCGCCAGCAGCTCGACGGGAGGGTGGTTGGAGACCCAGTACTTC. This codes for CASSSTGGWLETQYF.

J is TRBJ2-7 and V is TRBV19, with 7 bases identical to TRBD2. The germline V gene has CDR1 LNHDA and CDR2 SQIVND (reference sequence). The CDR3 is 16 amino acids. The junction had 13 bases not matched to a gene; V was cut back by 5 bases and J by 3 bases. CDR3 coding DNA: TGTGCCAGTAGTTCCGTTGGGGGAGGGCCGGTCTACGAGCAGTACTTC. Amino acid sequence: CASSSVGGGPVYEQYF.

The V gene is TRBV9, the J gene TRBJ2-1, with 10 bases identical to TRBD2. The germline V gene has CDR1 SGDLS and CDR2 YYNGEE. V shed 3 bases and J 8 bases; nucleotides not matched to a gene: 11. This CDR3 is built from 16 residues. The CDR3 protein is CASSGSGRAFLDEQFF. In DNA form, the CDR3 reads TGTGCCAGCAGCGGAAGCGGGAGGGCCTTTTTAGATGAGCAGTTCTTC.

This chain links TRBV5-6 with TRBJ1-6, with no clear D. Germline V gives CDR1 SGHDT, CDR2 YYEEEE. Trimming cost V 0 bases and J 4 bases, with 8 bases left between them. The CDR3 runs 15 residues. The CDR3 loop reads CASSLDPSYNSPLHF. The CDR3 DNA sequence: TGTGCCAGCAGCTTGGACCCGAGTTATAATTCACCCCTCCACTTT.

The rearrangement joins TRBV19 to TRBJ2-1, with 9 bases aligning to TRBD2. V shed 5 bases and J 7 bases; nucleotides not matched to a gene: 3. Germline V lookup: CDR1 LNHDA, CDR2 SQIVND (reference sequence). This CDR3 comprises 13 residues. This CDR3 reads CASSGLARNEQFF. CDR3 coding DNA: TGTGCCAGTAGTGGACTAGCGCGGAATGAGCAGTTCTTC.

This rearrangement joins TRBV7-8 to TRBJ2-5, with D possibly TRBD1 on 5 matching bases. The germline CDR1 and CDR2 sequences are SGHVS and FQNEAQ. V lost 5 bases to trimming and J lost 5 bases, with 21 bases between them. CDR3 size: 16 residues. CDR3: CASSPIGVSGFETQYF. CDR3 sequence (DNA): TGTGCCAGCAGCCCAATAGGGGTATCAGGGTTCGAGACCCAGTACTTC.

The chain couples TRBV12-5 to TRBJ1-4, with TRBD1 as a possible D gene (5 bases). This CDR3 comprises 14 residues. CDR1 and CDR2 (germline): LGHNT, FRNRAP. V was cut by 7 bases and J by 0 bases, with 9 bases left in between. The CDR3 bases are TGTGCTAGTGACCAAGGGGCAACTAATGAAAAACTGTTTTTT. It yields the protein CASDQGATNEKLFF.

The rearrangement links TRBV6-5 to TRBJ2-1; D is undetermined. Trimming took 4 bases from V and 2 from J, leaving 12 bases between them. The CDR3 is 15 amino acids. Germline loops: CDR1 MNHEY, CDR2 SVGAGI. CDR3 DNA sequence: TGTGCCAGCAGTTTCTCGGAGTCCCCCTACAATGAGCAGTTCTTC. Its protein product is CASSFSESPYNEQFF.

The chain recombines TRBV7-9 with TRBJ2-7; TRBD1 matches 11 bases. Germline V CDR1 and CDR2: SEHNR, FQNEAQ (reference sequence). The CDR3 runs 14 residues. The ends lost 5 bases at V and 6 bases at J; junction bases unmatched: 6. The CDR3 protein is CASSRGQGALEQYF. CDR3 coding DNA: TGTGCCAGCAGCCGAGGACAGGGGGCCCTCGAGCAGTACTTC.

This chain links TRBV7-8 with TRBJ1-2, with D maybe TRBD1 (5 bases). The V gene's germline CDR1 is SGHVS and CDR2 FQNEAQ. This CDR3 has 15 residues. V was pared by 2 bases and J by 4 bases, with 14 bases between. This CDR3 reads CASSLQTHGGYGYTF. The CDR3, as DNA: TGTGCCAGCAGCTTACAGACCCACGGGGGCTATGGCTACACCTTC. The whole variable domain, filled in from reference TRBV7-8 and TRBJ1-2, reads GAGVSQSPRYKVAKRGQDVALRCDPISGHVSLFWYQQALGQGPEFLTYFQNEAQLDKSGLPSDRFFAERPEGSVSTLKIQRTQQEDSAVYLCASSLQTHGGYGYTFGSGTRLTVV.

Here the CDR3 reads CASSLDRVNTEAFF. DNA for the CDR3: TGTGCCAGCAGCCTAGACAGGGTAAACACTGAAGCTTTCTTT. V and J are TRBV6-5 and TRBJ1-1, with TRBD1 matching 7 bases. Germline loops: CDR1 MNHEY, CDR2 SVGAGI. With 6 bases clipped from V and 2 bases from J, the junction kept 6 bases outside the gene matches. The CDR3 extends over 14 amino acids.

This chain connects TRBV6-2 or TRBV6-3 to TRBJ2-7; D not certain. This CDR3 contains 13 residues. Trimming removed 0 bases from V and 1 base from J, with 4 bases in between. Germline assignment: CDR1 MNHEY and CDR2 SVGEGT. The CDR3 loop reads CASSYSGSYEQYF. The CDR3 DNA reads as TGTGCCAGCAGTTACTCCGGGTCCTACGAGCAGTACTTC.

The chain couples TRBV5-4 to TRBJ2-1; D is undetermined. CDR3 size: 13 residues. Germline assignment: CDR1 SGHNT and CDR2 YYREEE (reference sequence). V lost 0 bases, J lost 8 bases, and 9 bases lay in between. The CDR3 here is CASSLVASDEQFF. The DNA of the CDR3 is TGTGCCAGCAGCTTGGTAGCATCTGATGAGCAGTTCTTC.